This T cell receptor (beta chain) originates from a study of OX40 agonist ivuxolimab in advanced cancers. Background on the study: Dosing consisted of intravenous ivuxolimab at 0.01 to 10 mg/kg every 2 weeks. Study findings and constraints: Relative to CD4+ cells, CD8+ T cells on average had more expanded clones.

Worth noting for this clone: What it binds is not known.

The CDR3 has 14 residues. Per germline, CDR1 SGHTA and CDR2 FQGTGA. V lost 0 bases to trimming and J lost 6 bases, with 9 bases between them. Method: immunoSEQ multiplex PCR; TCRdb's copy keeps in-frame clones and lacks some. The sample holds around 65,000 clones, around 90% seen once. This receptor was taken from an adult with an advanced solid tumor such as melanoma, head and neck, liver or kidney cancer. Sequencing was performed on CD4+ or CD8+ T cells sorted from blood, taken in a trial of the OX40 agonist ivuxolimab. V gene TRBV7-3 combines with J gene TRBJ2-1; either TRBD1 or TRBD2 may fit D (5 bases each). This CDR3 is CASSLTGPPNEQFF. The DNA for the CDR3 is TGTGCCAGCAGCTTAACGGGACCCCCCAATGAGCAGTTCTTC.